This TCR beta chain was sequenced in a study of cytomegalovirus exposure and HLA in healthy donors. Germline CDR1 and CDR2: SGHTA and FQGTGA. V dropped 5 bases and J dropped 6 bases, with 18 bases sitting between them. This CDR3 region has 15 residues. Use of 60 Vbeta and 13 Jbeta primers characterized the PCR. Only in-frame clones appear in the TCRdb table, and some are missing; sequencing was by immunoSEQ multiplex PCR. The sample has about 160,000 clones; about two thirds are singletons. The V call is TRBV7-3, the J call TRBJ2-3; D might be TRBD1 (5 bases). Sequenced sample: PBMCs. This receptor was obtained from a woman aged 25-40 years in good health and CMV-seronegative. CDR3: CASSPDATARDTQYF. The CDR3 DNA sequence: TGTGCCAGCAGCCCAGACGCGACAGCCAGGGATACGCAGTATTTT.